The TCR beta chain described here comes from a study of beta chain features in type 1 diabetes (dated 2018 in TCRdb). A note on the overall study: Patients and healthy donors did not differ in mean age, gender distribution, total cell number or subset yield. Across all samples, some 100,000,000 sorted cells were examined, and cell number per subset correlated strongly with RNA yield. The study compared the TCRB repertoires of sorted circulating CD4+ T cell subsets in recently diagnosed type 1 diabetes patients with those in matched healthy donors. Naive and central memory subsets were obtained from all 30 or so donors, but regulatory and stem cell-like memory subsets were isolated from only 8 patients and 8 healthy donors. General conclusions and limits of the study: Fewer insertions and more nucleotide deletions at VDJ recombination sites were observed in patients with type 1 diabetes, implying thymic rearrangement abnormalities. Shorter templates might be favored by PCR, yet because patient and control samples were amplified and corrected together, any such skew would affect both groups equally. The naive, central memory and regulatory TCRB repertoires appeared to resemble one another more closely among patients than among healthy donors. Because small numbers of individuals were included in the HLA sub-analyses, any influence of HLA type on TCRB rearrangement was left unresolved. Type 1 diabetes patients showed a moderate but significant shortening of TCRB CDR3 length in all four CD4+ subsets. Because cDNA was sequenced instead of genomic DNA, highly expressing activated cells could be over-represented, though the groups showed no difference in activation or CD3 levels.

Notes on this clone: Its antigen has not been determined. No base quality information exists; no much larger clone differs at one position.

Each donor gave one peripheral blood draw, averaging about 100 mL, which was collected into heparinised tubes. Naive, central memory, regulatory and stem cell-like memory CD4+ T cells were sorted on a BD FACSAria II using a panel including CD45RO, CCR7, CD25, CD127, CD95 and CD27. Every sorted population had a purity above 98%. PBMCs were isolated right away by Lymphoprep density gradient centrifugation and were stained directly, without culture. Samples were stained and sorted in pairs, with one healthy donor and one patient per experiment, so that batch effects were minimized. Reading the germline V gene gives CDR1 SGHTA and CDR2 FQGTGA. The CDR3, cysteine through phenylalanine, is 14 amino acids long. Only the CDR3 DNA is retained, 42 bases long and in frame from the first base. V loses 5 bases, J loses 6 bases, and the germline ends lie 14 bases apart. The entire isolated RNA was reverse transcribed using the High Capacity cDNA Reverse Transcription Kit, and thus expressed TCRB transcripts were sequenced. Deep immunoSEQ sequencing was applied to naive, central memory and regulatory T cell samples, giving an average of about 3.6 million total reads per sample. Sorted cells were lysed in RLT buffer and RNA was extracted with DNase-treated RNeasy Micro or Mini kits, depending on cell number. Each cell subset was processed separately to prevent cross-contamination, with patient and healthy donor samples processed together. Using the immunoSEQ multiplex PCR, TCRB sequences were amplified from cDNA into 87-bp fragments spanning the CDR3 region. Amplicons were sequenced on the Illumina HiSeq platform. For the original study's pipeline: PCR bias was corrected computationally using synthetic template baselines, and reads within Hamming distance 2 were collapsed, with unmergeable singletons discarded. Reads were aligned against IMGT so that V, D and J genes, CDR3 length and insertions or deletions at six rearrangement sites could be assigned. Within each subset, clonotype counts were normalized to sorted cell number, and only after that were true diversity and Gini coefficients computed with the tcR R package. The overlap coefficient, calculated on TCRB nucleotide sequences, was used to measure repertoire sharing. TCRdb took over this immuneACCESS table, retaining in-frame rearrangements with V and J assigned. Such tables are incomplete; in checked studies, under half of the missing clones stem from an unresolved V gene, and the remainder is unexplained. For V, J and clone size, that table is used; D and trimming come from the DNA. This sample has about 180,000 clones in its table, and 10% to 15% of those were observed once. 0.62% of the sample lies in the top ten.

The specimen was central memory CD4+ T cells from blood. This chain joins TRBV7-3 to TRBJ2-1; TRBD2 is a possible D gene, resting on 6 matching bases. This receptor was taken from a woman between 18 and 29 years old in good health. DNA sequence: TGTGCCAGCAGCCGCCTCCATAGCGGCAATGAGCAGTTCTTC. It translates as CASSRLHSGNEQFF. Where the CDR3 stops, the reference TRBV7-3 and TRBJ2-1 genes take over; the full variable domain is GAGVSQTPSNKVTEKGKYVELRCDPISGHTALYWYRQSLGQGPEFLIYFQGTGAADDSGLPNDRFFAVRPEGSVSTLKIQRTERGDSAVYLCASSRLHSGNEQFFGPGTRLTVL.